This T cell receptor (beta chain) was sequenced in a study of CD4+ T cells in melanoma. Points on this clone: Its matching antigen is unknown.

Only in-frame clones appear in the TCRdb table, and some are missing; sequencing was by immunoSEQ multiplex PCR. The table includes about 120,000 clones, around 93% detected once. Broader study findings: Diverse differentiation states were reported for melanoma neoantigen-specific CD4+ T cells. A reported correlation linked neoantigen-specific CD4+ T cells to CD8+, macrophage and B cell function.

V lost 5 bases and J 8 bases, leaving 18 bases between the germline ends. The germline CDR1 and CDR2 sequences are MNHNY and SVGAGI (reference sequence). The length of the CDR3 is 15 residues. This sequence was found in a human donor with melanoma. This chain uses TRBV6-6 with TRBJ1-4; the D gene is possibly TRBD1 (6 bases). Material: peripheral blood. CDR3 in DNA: TGTGCCAGCAGTCCGGTAGGGGGAGTCAGCGAAAAACTGTTTTTT. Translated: CASSPVGGVSEKLFF.